Included here is one TCR beta chain sequence, with context. The target of this receptor is not known. Base qualities were left out, and no much larger clone turns up one base away. The entire amount of isolated RNA was reverse transcribed using the High Capacity cDNA Reverse Transcription Kit, so the sequenced TCRB transcripts were expressed ones. Deep immunoSEQ sequencing was applied to naive, central memory and regulatory T cell samples, giving an average of about 3.57 million total reads per sample. Sorted cells were lysed in RLT buffer and RNA was extracted with DNase-treated RNeasy Micro or Mini kits, depending on cell number. To prevent cross-contamination, every cell subset was processed on its own, while patient and healthy donor samples were processed together. The immunoSEQ multiplex PCR was used to amplify TCRB sequences from cDNA, generating 87-bp fragments that spanned the CDR3 region. The amplicons were sequenced using the Illumina HiSeq platform. Per the source publication's procedure: Synthetic template baselines were used to correct PCR bias computationally, reads within Hamming distance 2 were collapsed together, and singletons that could not be merged were discarded. By aligning reads against IMGT, V, D and J genes, CDR3 length, and insertions or deletions at six rearrangement sites were assigned. Within each subset, clonotype counts were normalized to the number of sorted cells before true diversity and Gini coefficients were calculated with the tcR R package. Repertoire sharing was quantified using the overlap coefficient calculated on TCRB nucleotide sequences. Out-of-frame TCRB sequences from naive cells were analyzed as a proxy for the pre-selection repertoire. TCRdb retrieved this table from immuneACCESS and kept in-frame rearrangements only. Not all clones are present; in checked studies, unresolved V genes account for under half, and no reason is known for the remainder. That table supplies the V and J calls and clone size; D and trimming were determined from the DNA. The sample contains a few hundred thousand clones, around 13% of them found a single time. Approximately 0.021% of the sample comes from the top ten.

The CDR3 holds 14 amino acids from the cysteine to the phenylalanine. Only the CDR3 DNA is retained, 42 bases long and in frame from the first base. The germline V gene provides CDR1 MNHEY and CDR2 SVGAGI. Between the V and J ends, shortened by 6 bases and 9 bases respectively, the junction contains 18 bases. Each donor gave one peripheral blood draw, averaging approximately 0.11 L, which was collected into heparinised tubes. A BD FACSAria II was used to sort naive, central memory, regulatory and stem cell-like memory CD4+ T cells with a panel that included CD45RO, CCR7, CD25, CD127, CD95 and CD27. Every sorted population had a purity above 95%. PBMCs were isolated right away by Lymphoprep density gradient centrifugation and were stained directly, without culture. To minimize batch effects, samples were stained and sorted in pairs, one healthy donor with one patient per experiment. The sample is drawn from a study of beta chain features in type 1 diabetes listed by TCRdb under 2018. Study-wide context: Patients and healthy donors did not differ in mean age, gender distribution, total cell number or subset yield. The study compared TCRB repertoires of sorted circulating CD4+ T cell subsets between recently diagnosed type 1 diabetes patients and matched healthy donors. Regulatory and stem cell-like memory subsets were isolated from only 8 patients and roughly 8 healthy donors, whereas naive and central memory subsets came from all 30 or so donors. A total of over 95,000,000 sorted cells were examined across all samples, and RNA yield correlated strongly with the number of cells per subset.

Study-wide findings and limitations: At VDJ recombination sites, type 1 diabetes patients had fewer insertions and more deleted nucleotides, which implies abnormalities in thymic rearrangement. HLA sub-analyses involved small numbers of individuals, so any influence of HLA type on TCRB rearrangement remained unresolved. The naive, central memory and regulatory TCRB repertoires appeared to resemble one another more closely among patients than among healthy donors. PCR might favor shorter templates, but patient and control samples were amplified and corrected together, so any skew would affect both groups equally. Type 1 diabetes patients showed a moderate but significant shortening of TCRB CDR3 length in all four CD4+ subsets. Sequencing cDNA rather than genomic DNA could over-represent highly expressing activated cells, although activation and CD3 levels did not differ between groups.

The clonotype originates from a man aged 25 to 45 with type 1 diabetes. The receptor chain draws on TRBV6-5 and TRBJ2-4; the best D guess is TRBD1, with 6 bases matching. Sequenced input: naive CD4+ T cells from blood. The cell subset or site tag for this specimen amounts to: true naive CD4+ T cells. The DNA reads TGTGCCAGCAGCCCTCCGGGACATGAGGGCATTCAGTACTTC. Translation gives CASSPPGHEGIQYF.